The clone carrying this TCR beta chain has more than one count but fewer than ten. Its cognate antigen is unknown. Germline loops: CDR1 SGHAT, CDR2 FQNNGV. This CDR3 contains 16 residues. Trimming took 1 base from V and 15 from J; bases not matched to a gene: 10. These data belong to a study of beta chain features in type 1 diabetes. Background on the study: What patients shared with healthy donors was a similar profile of age, gender and cell yields. Notes on the study in general: A greater similarity of naive, central memory and Treg TCRB repertoires was seen among patients than among healthy donors. Shorter templates might be favored by PCR, equally in patients and controls. Moderately but significantly shorter TCRB CDR3s were found in Type 1 diabetes patients in all four CD4+ subsets. High TCR expression in some cells could lead to their over-representation in cDNA sequencing.

TCRB transcripts that were expressed got sequenced, as all of the isolated RNA had been reverse transcribed. Sequencing was performed with immunoSEQ multiplex PCR; in TCRdb, only in-frame clones are kept and a portion is missing. This table has roughly 150,000 clones, about 9% appearing once. The chain combines TRBV11-2 with TRBJ2-1, with 15 positions matching TRBD2. The sequenced material came from central memory CD4+ T cells from blood. This receptor was obtained from a woman aged 30 to 39 with type 1 diabetes. The CDR3 reads CASSLGTSGRASTLFF. The CDR3 region has the DNA TGTGCCAGCAGCTTAGGGACTAGCGGGAGGGCCTCAACCCTGTTCTTC.